This T cell receptor beta chain was sequenced in a study of vaccination and CD4 T cells after COVID-19. Background on the study: Convalescent donors: six male, four female; seven Caucasian, two Asian, one multiracial, two Hispanic. General study points: Convalescent patients' median share of reactive clones seen only post-vaccination was 80% to 90%.

The V gene end was trimmed by 0 bases and the J gene end by 12 bases; junction bases not matched to a gene: 7. The length of the CDR3 is 14 residues. Germline lookup yields CDR1 SGHVS and CDR2 FNYEAQ. Stated treatment: approximately 10-day PBMC culture with coronavirus spike peptide pools or control peptides (ViraFEST assay). An Oncomine TCR Beta short-read assay was used to sequence the DNA from cultured CD4+ T cells. Cultures of CD4+ T cells served as the source for extracting genomic DNA. MiXCR, applied by TCRdb to the PCR reads, yields one record per CDR3 protein. The sample lists approximately 11,000 distinct CDR3 sequences, around 30% occurring once. In the case of this clonotype: What it binds is unknown.

This sequence was found in a human donor with COVID-19. The chain combines TRBV7-6 with TRBJ1-4; 7 nucleotides line up with TRBD1. Sequences were obtained from cultured CD4+ T cells from blood. The CDR3 here is CASSLAGQKSQLFF. CDR3 DNA: TGTGCCAGCAGCTTAGCGGGACAGAAGAGCCAACTGTTTTTT.